This T cell receptor (beta chain) was recovered during a study of cytomegalovirus exposure and HLA in healthy donors. Findings and limits, study-wide: The study designated 150 to 200 TCR beta chains cytomegalovirus-associated. A missense DCLRE1C variant was associated with V- and J-gene trimming of TCR beta chains in a later analysis, and an independent cohort replicated the association.

Primers included in the PCR were 60 Vbeta and 13 Jbeta primers. Measured with immunoSEQ multiplex PCR; TCRdb has only the in-frame clones, and not every one. The data show under 130,000 clones, roughly 80% seen once. Comments on this clone: The antigen remains undetermined.

The junction had 9 bases not matched to a gene; V was cut back by 1 base and J by 5 bases. This CDR3 region has 16 residues. Germline V lookup: CDR1 SEHNR, CDR2 FQNEAQ (reference sequence). Sequencing was carried out using PBMCs. The chain uses TRBV7-9 and TRBJ2-7; TRBD1 matches 9 bases. The TCR sequence derives from a woman in her forties in good health and CMV-seropositive. The CDR3 loop reads CASSLGRDREGHEQYF. The DNA for the CDR3 is TGTGCCAGCAGCTTAGGGAGGGACAGGGAAGGCCACGAGCAGTACTTC.